This T cell receptor beta chain appears in the sequencing data of a study of T cells in Graves' hyperthyroidism and ophthalmopathy. Study context: Once the initial diagnosis was made, peripheral blood was obtained before any treatment.

Germline-derived CDR1 and CDR2 are SGHRS and YFSETQ. This CDR3 is 14 amino acids long. The ends lost 4 bases at V and 5 bases at J; junction bases unmatched: 3. TCR beta CDR3 sequences were amplified from RNA transcripts. Researchers ran a first-round RT-PCR on the TCR CDR3 using the HTBI primer set. TCRdb passed the multiplex PCR reads through MiXCR, listing each CDR3 protein once. The table has a few hundred thousand distinct CDR3 sequences, 17% seen once. General observations from the study: Ophthalmopathy, as predicted by the model, came a median about seven months after the prediction. In the analysis, a 13 V-J model separated ophthalmopathy from stable hyperthyroidism.

Ten or more counts support this clonotype. The target antigen is unknown. The source of this sequence is a woman aged 18-29 years with Graves' ophthalmopathy. This rearrangement joins TRBV5-1 to TRBJ2-3; 11 positions agree with TRBD2. Sequencing was done on a sample of blood. This chain's CDR3 is CASSTGLAEDTQYF. In DNA form, the CDR3 reads TGCGCCAGCAGCACGGGACTAGCGGAAGATACGCAGTATTTT.